This is a list of T cell receptor beta chains from one sample in a study of blood T cell repertoires in COVID-19. Method: immunoSEQ multiplex PCR; TCRdb's copy keeps in-frame clones and lacks some. Of about 260,000 clones listed, approximately 90% are singletons. Input material: PBMCs or T cells enriched from blood (not recorded which). These receptors all stem from a woman aged 45-59 years who had recovered from COVID-19. Both conserved end residues are trimmed from each CDR3.

TRBJ1-5 | TRBV30 | AWSVADRTNQPQH
TRBJ1-4 | TRBV25-1 | ASSGGVLEKLF
TRBJ2-1 | TRBV11-2 | ASSLSGLTSYNEQF
TRBJ2-7 | TRBV29-1 | SGGSGTGGEQY
TRBJ1-6 | TRBV13 | ASSRRGGNNSPLH
TRBJ2-3 | TRBV15 | ATSSPVSGRALKPDTQY
TRBJ2-7 | TRBV7-2 | ASSQRGGAPNSYEQY
TRBJ2-3 | TRBV6-4 | ASSVGLAGADTQY
TRBJ1-6 | TRBV11-2 | ASSPGQGSPLH
TRBJ1-2 | TRBV18 | ASSPTGNYGYT
TRBJ2-7 | TRBV7-2 | ASSFSIAGSYEQY
TRBJ2-1 | TRBV12-2 | ASRFSAGVQYNEQF
TRBJ1-6 | TRBV6-2/TRBV6-3 | ASSYARTGDRSPLH
TRBJ2-1 | TRBV28 | ASSSSLAGSYNEQF
TRBJ2-3 | TRBV14 | ASSRWTSGASDTQY
TRBJ1-5 | TRBV7-8 | ASSLGQNSNQPQH
TRBJ2-5 | TRBV7-3 | ASSSTSAQETQY
TRBJ2-1 | TRBV15 | ATSLYGGRVYNEQF
TRBJ1-4 | TRBV2 | ASSQFPTNEKLF
TRBJ1-1 | TRBV6-1 | ASSFDNLGTEAF
TRBJ1-1 | TRBV3-1/TRBV3-2 | ASSQAETEAF
TRBJ2-1 | TRBV7-2 | ASSLLEYEQF
TRBJ1-2 | TRBV3-1/TRBV3-2 | ASSQLPGTTYGYT
TRBJ1-2 | TRBV6-5 | ASSYRGRGTGGYT
TRBJ1-6 | TRBV28 | ASSSHTGSRSPLH
TRBJ1-2 | TRBV3-1/TRBV3-2 | ASSQLRGGWDYGYT
TRBJ2-7 | TRBV7-3 | ASSLASGAQYEQY
TRBJ2-4 | TRBV6-4 | ASSDSRLASLGY
TRBJ2-5 | TRBV3-1/TRBV3-2 | ASSHRQGAIIETQY
TRBJ1-2 | TRBV28 | ASNPAGYGYT
TRBJ1-4 | TRBV7-9 | ASSSTYEKLF
TRBJ2-7 | TRBV11-1 | ASSPRTSGIHEQY
TRBJ2-7 | TRBV11-3 | ASSYNSYEQY
TRBJ1-2 | TRBV11-2 | ASSLAPDYGYT
TRBJ1-1 | TRBV7-8 | ASSHREPDEAF
TRBJ1-1 | TRBV5-8 | ASSSVPGQGPGTEAF
TRBJ1-2 | TRBV18 | ASSADRETNYGYT
TRBJ1-2 | TRBV29-1 | SVLGRLNYGYT
TRBJ2-2 | TRBV18 | ASSPQGAPNTGELF
TRBJ1-1 | TRBV28 | ASRPGGAGTEAF
TRBJ2-7 | TRBV7-3 | ASSVAAGPSYEQY
TRBJ2-7 | TRBV9 | ASSAQRGTGIYEQY
TRBJ2-7 | TRBV6-2/TRBV6-3 | ASSWGTSAYEQY
TRBJ2-1 | TRBV5-1 | ASSFEGAPHNEQF
TRBJ2-2 | TRBV27 | ASSLSRVYTGELF
TRBJ1-1 | TRBV7-9 | ASSLVSYTEAF
TRBJ1-6 | TRBV19 | ASSIEGLNSPLH
TRBJ1-6 | TRBV4-1 | ASSQIGRTGGHSPLH
TRBJ2-3 | TRBV7-6 | ASSLWLAGASGTDTQY
TRBJ2-3 | TRBV7-3 | ASSRSGLVTDTQY
TRBJ1-3 | TRBV5-1 | ASAKQASGNTIY
TRBJ1-2 | TRBV7-9 | ASSLVGGPRDGYT
TRBJ2-7 | TRBV9 | ASSVSPQSSGMQSYEQY
TRBJ1-1 | TRBV6-5 | ASSYSTLTEAF